Below, 24 T cell receptor beta chains from the same sample are listed, as sequenced in a study of T cells expressing NK-cell markers. TCRdb derives one entry per CDR3 protein from the 5' RACE reads, leaving out DNA. The sample data list approximately 380,000 distinct CDR3 sequences. The sample taken for sequencing was blood T cells: a sorted CD56 or NKG2C T cell subset, CD4+ or CD8+ T cells, or bulk PBMC T cells (not recorded which). Receptor source: a man aged 18-70 years in good health.

The gene calls are TRBV7-9 and TRBJ2-1. The CDR3 contains 15 residues. Germline V gene sequence: CDR1 SEHNR, CDR2 FQNEAQ (reference sequence). The CDR3 spells CASSQGTSSYNEQFF.

V and J are TRBV19 and TRBJ1-4. Germline CDR1 is LNHDA and CDR2 is SQIVND (reference sequence). The CDR3 spans 13 residues. The CDR3 reads CASSTGPYEKLFF.

This chain connects TRBV12-3 or TRBV12-4 to TRBJ2-5; as DNA is missing, the TRBD1 call by TCRdb cannot be tested. The CDR3 is 14 residues long. CDR3 sequence reads: CASSLVLKGETQYF.

The rearrangement uses TRBV12-3 or TRBV12-4 and TRBJ1-1; TCRdb gives TRBD1 as the D gene, but with no DNA this cannot be confirmed. This CDR3 has 14 amino acids. CDR3 amino acids: CASSYRGGGTEAFF.

The chain employs TRBV20-1 and TRBJ2-5; without DNA, the TCRdb call of TRBD1 cannot be checked. The CDR3 is 17 residues long. Germline V gene lookup returns CDR1 DFQATT and CDR2 SNEGSKA (reference sequence). The CDR3 reads CSAGRGGQGRLGETQYF.

The chain couples TRBV12-3 or TRBV12-4 to TRBJ2-7; the TRBD1 assignment by TCRdb is unverifiable without DNA. The CDR3 is made up of 15 amino acids. The CDR3 sequence: CASSGTGTGTYEQYF.

The V and J genes are TRBV7-9 and TRBJ1-4. This CDR3 region has 14 residues. Per the germline V gene, CDR1 is SEHNR and CDR2 is FQNEAQ (reference sequence). CDR3 in amino acids: CASRLSSGIEKLFF.

The chain couples TRBV6-1 to TRBJ2-7. The CDR3 is made up of 14 amino acids. CDR1 is MNHNS, CDR2 SASEGT, per germline. The CDR3 sequence is CASKIDYYSYEQYF.

The chain's CDR3 is CSARRQGAGYEQYF. V gene TRBV20-1 combines with J gene TRBJ2-7; the TCRdb D gene call, TRBD1, has no DNA to confirm it. The CDR3 extends over 14 amino acids. Germline CDR1 and CDR2: DFQATT and SNEGSKA (reference sequence).

The chain has TRBV12-3 or TRBV12-4 and TRBJ1-1; the D call of TRBD1 rests on TCRdb alone, since no DNA is present to check it. This CDR3 is 14 amino acids long. The CDR3 loop is CASSSGQGSSEAFF.

The chain joins TRBV29-1 to TRBJ2-1; TCRdb outputs TRBD1, but without DNA this stays unchecked. Germline V gene data show CDR1 as SQVTM and CDR2 as ANQGSEA. The CDR3 consists of 12 residues. This CDR3 reads CSTGTGGFEQFF.

The chain joins TRBV3-1 to TRBJ2-7; with no DNA, the TCRdb D assignment of TRBD2 cannot be verified. This CDR3 is built from 15 residues. CDR1 is LGHDT, CDR2 YNNKEL, per germline (reference sequence). CDR3 loop: CASSQVPGGPYEQYF.

The rearrangement joins TRBV6-1 to TRBJ1-1; the D call from TCRdb, TRBD1, cannot be confirmed without DNA. Germline lookup yields CDR1 MNHNS and CDR2 SASEGT. The CDR3 extends over 15 amino acids. The CDR3 loop is CASSGTGGLNTEAFF.

The V gene is TRBV7-9, the J gene TRBJ2-7; TCRdb's assignment of TRBD1 cannot be checked, as there is no DNA. The germline CDR1 and CDR2 sequences are SEHNR and FQNEAQ (reference sequence). The CDR3 has 15 amino acids. CDR3 protein: CASSLGSRGPYEQYF.

The genes are TRBV7-8 and TRBJ2-2; TCRdb's D call, TRBD1, is unchecked because there is no DNA. CDR3 size: 16 residues. In germline, CDR1 is SGHVS, CDR2 FQNEAQ. The CDR3 is CASSRTGTVNTGELFF.

The J gene is TRBJ2-3, the V gene TRBV9; the D call of TRBD1 rests on TCRdb alone, since no DNA is present to check it. CDR3 length: 15 amino acids. Germline V lookup: CDR1 SGDLS, CDR2 YYNGEE. CDR3 amino acids: CASSVDRGRTDTQYF.

The chain employs TRBV6-1 and TRBJ1-2. The CDR3 spans 13 residues. CDR1 MNHNS and CDR2 SASEGT come from the germline V gene. The CDR3 sequence: CASREAGEGGYTF.

V gene TRBV6-1 combines with J gene TRBJ1-4. The CDR3 sequence is 11 residues long. Germline V gene lookup returns CDR1 MNHNS and CDR2 SASEGT. The CDR3 reads CASSQVGRLFF.

The chain couples TRBV6-6 to TRBJ1-1. The V gene's germline CDR1 is MNHNY and CDR2 SVGAGI (reference sequence). The CDR3 length is 12 residues. The CDR3 loop reads CASTSSLTEAFF.

The CDR3 is CASSSRRSLYQETQYF. The chain recombines TRBV7-9 with TRBJ2-5. CDR3 length equals 16 residues. Germline V gene sequence: CDR1 SEHNR, CDR2 FQNEAQ (reference sequence).

The chain combines TRBV27 with TRBJ2-7. CDR1 and CDR2 (germline): MNHEY, SMNVEV (reference sequence). The CDR3 loop spans 15 amino acids. CDR3 amino acids: CASSLVLSETYEQYF.

The chain recombines TRBV12-3 or TRBV12-4 with TRBJ2-1. This CDR3 has 14 amino acids. This CDR3 is CASSFSDRRDEQFF.

V and J are TRBV13 and TRBJ2-2; with no DNA, the TCRdb D assignment of TRBD1 cannot be verified. Germline CDR1 reads PRHDT; CDR2 reads FYEKMQ (reference sequence). This CDR3 has 15 amino acids. CDR3 residues: CASSPKPGYTGELFF. Supplemented by reference TRBV13 and TRBJ2-2, the full variable domain reads AAGVIQSPRHLIKEKRETATLKCYPIPRHDTVYWYQQGPGQDPQFLISFYEKMQSDKGSIPDRFSAQQFSDYHSELNMSSLELGDSALYFCASSPKPGYTGELFFGEGSRLTVL.

The rearrangement joins TRBV6-1 to TRBJ2-5; the TRBD2 assignment by TCRdb is unverifiable without DNA. The germline gives CDR1 MNHNS, CDR2 SASEGT. The CDR3 loop spans 17 amino acids. CDR3: CASSEVPAGGYGETQYF.